This entry lists 3 T cell receptor beta chains sequenced from one sample in a study of fetal regulatory T cell absence and autoimmunity. This table comes from immunoSEQ multiplex PCR, and its TCRdb copy is limited to in-frame clones, with some not included. The sample lists about 46,000 clones; about 80% were seen once. Material: cord blood. The receptor set was obtained from a newborn boy with IPEX syndrome.

The chain carries TRBV4-3 and TRBJ1-2; possibly TRBD1 for D (5 bases). CDR3 size: 15 residues. V lost 1 base to trimming and J lost 5 bases, with 14 bases between them. Germline CDR1 and CDR2: LGHNA and YSLEER. CDR3 sequence (DNA): TGCGCCAGCAGCCAAGGGTTCCAGGGAAAATATGGCTACACCTTC. It codes for CASSQGFQGKYGYTF.

The V call is TRBV30, the J call TRBJ2-1; 12 nucleotides align to TRBD2. The CDR3 extends over 17 amino acids. With 1 base clipped from V and 9 bases from J, the junction kept 13 bases outside the gene matches. Per germline, CDR1 GTSNPN and CDR2 SVGIG (reference sequence). The CDR3 is CAWSADITSGGWGEQFF. DNA for the CDR3: TGTGCCTGGAGTGCTGACATTACTAGCGGGGGGTGGGGTGAGCAGTTCTTC.

The chain is built from TRBV25-1 and TRBJ2-3, with D unclear. The CDR3 spans 12 residues. Per germline, CDR1 MGHDK and CDR2 SYGVNS. V lost 3 bases and J 6 bases, leaving 7 bases between the germline ends. The CDR3 loop is CASSDPADTQYF. CDR3 in DNA: TGTGCCAGCAGTGACCCCGCGGATACGCAGTATTTT.